Shown below are 23 T cell receptor beta chains from a single sample sequenced in a study of response to subunit inactivated influenza vaccine. One entry per CDR3 protein results from TCRdb running MiXCR on the RT-PCR reads. Among 860,000 or so distinct CDR3 sequences, around 20% were seen once, and the ten largest hold 10%. Material: PBMCs from blood, obtained about 5 days after vaccination. All receptors come from a man aged 50 to 60 who received an inactivated influenza vaccine.

The V call is TRBV4-3, the J call TRBJ2-1, with 7 bases lining up with TRBD1. CDR3 size: 16 residues. V dropped 4 bases and J dropped 4; count of bases not matched to a gene: 10. In germline, CDR1 is LGHNA, CDR2 YSLEER. The CDR3 coding sequence is TGCGCCAGCAGCCGAAGCGTGGGGACAGATTACAATGAGCAGTTCTTC. It yields the protein CASSRSVGTDYNEQFF.

This clonotype was observed a handful of times. This chain connects TRBV4-3 to TRBJ2-7, with D maybe TRBD2 (6 bases). The CDR3 extends over 14 amino acids. Trimming stripped 5 bases from V and 6 bases from J, with 17 bases between. Per the germline V gene, CDR1 is LGHNA and CDR2 is YSLEER. The CDR3 reads CASSAGLPLGEQYF. The CDR3 nucleotides read TGCGCCAGCAGCGCGGGACTCCCCCTCGGCGAGCAGTACTTC.

The chain's CDR3 is CASRMDGGYYSGYTF. The DNA for the CDR3 is TGTGCCAGCAGGATGGACGGAGGATACTATTCTGGCTACACCTTC. The J gene is TRBJ1-2, the V gene TRBV6-1, with no clear D. Germline V gene lookup returns CDR1 MNHNS and CDR2 SASEGT. CDR3 length equals 15 residues. V lost 6 bases, J lost 7 bases, and 21 bases lay in between.

This clonotype was detected a few times. The chain has TRBV12-3 or TRBV12-4 and TRBJ1-5; D is unclear. V dropped 5 bases and J dropped 4 bases, with 12 bases sitting between them. The CDR3 runs to 14 residues. CDR3 sequence reads: CASSNRAQNQPQHF. The CDR3 DNA follows: TGTGCCAGCAGTAACCGGGCCCAAAATCAGCCCCAGCATTTT.

CDR3 nucleotide sequence: TGCAGTGCATGGAGCAGGGGAGGGACCGGGGAGCTGTTTTTT. Its translation: CSAWSRGGTGELFF. The V gene is TRBV20-1, the J gene TRBJ2-2; tentative D call: TRBD2 (7 bases). Trimming removed 6 bases at V and 5 bases at J, with 16 bases between. Germline CDR1 reads DFQATT; CDR2 reads SNEGSKA (reference sequence). This CDR3 contains 14 residues.

In this sample, this clonotype turned up a few times. The rearrangement joins TRBV5-1 to TRBJ2-2; 10 nucleotides match TRBD2. From germline, CDR1 is SGHRS and CDR2 YFSETQ. This CDR3 is built from 17 residues. V shed 1 base, J shed 3 bases, and the junction held 6 bases outside the gene matches. The CDR3 is CASSLSLAGRYTGELFF. The CDR3 bases are TGCGCCAGCAGCTTGTCACTAGCGGGAAGATACACCGGGGAGCTGTTTTTT.

This clonotype appeared a few times. The V and J genes are TRBV11-2 and TRBJ2-3, with no clear D. Trimming took 6 bases from V and 1 from J, leaving 11 bases between them. The germline gives CDR1 SGHAT, CDR2 FQNNGV. This CDR3 has 14 residues. In DNA form, the CDR3 reads TGTGCCAGCAGTTACGTTTTCCGCACAGATACGCAGTATTTT. Protein: CASSYVFRTDTQYF.

The gene calls are TRBV5-1 and TRBJ1-6, with D unresolved. The ends were cut back, 0 bases at V and 0 bases at J, with 10 bases in the middle. From germline, CDR1 is SGHRS and CDR2 YFSETQ. This CDR3 contains 17 residues. CDR3 sequence reads: CASSLEGYPSYNSPLHF. For the CDR3, the DNA is TGCGCCAGCAGCTTGGAGGGATACCCCTCCTATAATTCACCCCTCCACTTT.

This clonotype has a count of ten or more. The chain is built from TRBV10-2 and TRBJ2-5; 8 nucleotides align to TRBD2. Germline V gives CDR1 WSHSY, CDR2 SAAADI. J gave up 5 bases and V 6 bases, and 11 bases lay outside the gene matches. This CDR3 is built from 15 residues. This chain's CDR3 is CASSRSRGGQETQYF. The CDR3 DNA reads TGCGCCAGCAGCAGAAGTCGGGGGGGCCAGGAGACCCAGTACTTC.

This clonotype has only a few counts. V and J are TRBV7-2 and TRBJ1-5; D is unclear. This CDR3 has 13 amino acids. Trimming took off 3 bases at V and 5 bases at J, with 8 bases between the two ends. Germline assignment: CDR1 SGHTA and CDR2 FQGNSA. CDR3 coding DNA: TGTGCCAGCAGCTTTCAGATGCATCAGCCCCAGCATTTT. This translates into CASSFQMHQPQHF.

This clonotype has ten or more counts. The chain is built from TRBV7-9 and TRBJ2-2, with D unclear. CDR1 and CDR2 (germline): SEHNR, FQNEAQ (reference sequence). Trimming cost V 5 bases and J 7 bases, with 23 bases left between them. The CDR3 length is 17 residues. CDR3 sequence (DNA): TGTGCCAGCAGCCCCCCGCTAGGCCTCACTATTGGCGGGGAGCTGTTTTTT. Translation: CASSPPLGLTIGGELFF.

For the CDR3, the DNA is TGTGCCAGCAGTGGGACAGGGGCTAATGAAAAACTGTTTTTT. Amino acid sequence: CASSGTGANEKLFF. The rearrangement uses TRBV12-3 or TRBV12-4 and TRBJ1-4; 10 nucleotides match TRBD1. CDR3 size: 14 residues. V was pared by 5 bases and J by 3 bases, with 0 bases of the junction left unmatched.

V gene TRBV25-1 combines with J gene TRBJ2-5, with 7 bases matching TRBD1. The CDR3 runs 13 residues. Trimming removed 5 bases from V and 5 bases from J; junction bases left unmatched: 5. CDR1 and CDR2 from the germline V gene are MGHDK and SYGVNS. CDR3 nucleotides: TGTGCCAGCAGTAGACAGGGAGTGGAGACCCAGTACTTC. Its protein product is CASSRQGVETQYF.

This clonotype was counted between two and nine times. The chain carries TRBV20-1 and TRBJ2-7, with D possibly TRBD1 on 5 matching bases. V was clipped by 6 bases and J by 0 bases, with 15 bases between them. The CDR3 totals 14 residues. Germline V gene data show CDR1 as DFQATT and CDR2 as SNEGSKA (reference sequence). The CDR3 coding sequence is TGCAGTGCCACAGTCCAGGGAAGCTCCTACGAGCAGTACTTC. Translating gives CSATVQGSSYEQYF.

In this sample, this clonotype turned up many times. The genes are TRBV27 and TRBJ2-1; D ambiguous. V dropped 5 bases and J dropped 9 bases, with 17 bases sitting between them. Germline V gene lookup returns CDR1 MNHEY and CDR2 SMNVEV (reference sequence). CDR3 size: 14 residues. CDR3: CASSPLGFGIEQFF. The CDR3 nucleotides read TGTGCCAGCAGTCCACTGGGGTTCGGCATTGAGCAGTTCTTC.

This clonotype was counted between two and nine times. The chain links TRBV10-3 to TRBJ1-2; D is unresolved. Germline assignment: CDR1 ENHRY and CDR2 SYGVKD. V was shortened by 10 bases and J by 8 bases, with 23 bases between the two germline ends. CDR3 size: 14 residues. CDR3 in amino acids: CATSVIKDLQGYTF. The CDR3 DNA reads as TGTGCCACCTCAGTGATTAAAGATTTGCAGGGCTACACCTTC.

This clonotype has ten or more counts. The V gene is TRBV5-1, the J gene TRBJ1-1, with 9 bases fitting TRBD1. With V trimmed by 4 bases and J by 1 base, 2 bases remained unmatched. The CDR3 spans 14 residues. Per germline, CDR1 SGHRS and CDR2 YFSETQ. The CDR3 DNA is TGCGCCAGCAGCGGGGGACAGGGGAACACTGAAGCTTTCTTT. Translating it yields CASSGGQGNTEAFF.

This clonotype was seen more than once but under ten times. DNA for the CDR3: TGTGCCAGCAGTTACTATGGACGGATCTCTGGGGCCAACGTCCTGACTTTC. Its protein is CASSYYGRISGANVLTF. The chain uses TRBV6-5 and TRBJ2-6; D gene uncertain. Germline V gives CDR1 MNHEY, CDR2 SVGAGI. The ends were cut back, 1 base at V and 0 bases at J, with 10 bases in the middle. The length of the CDR3 is 17 residues.

J is TRBJ2-3 and V is TRBV9; D call uncertain. The CDR3 runs 14 residues. Germline values: CDR1 SGDLS, CDR2 YYNGEE. The V and J ends lost 0 bases and 0 bases respectively, with 5 bases between them. CDR3 DNA sequence: TGTGCCAGCAGCGTAGCTACTAGCACAGATACGCAGTATTTT. Protein: CASSVATSTDTQYF.

The V and J genes are TRBV6-1 and TRBJ2-7; the match to TRBD1 covers 7 bases. CDR3 length equals 11 residues. Germline CDR1 MNHNS, CDR2 SASEGT. V dropped 10 bases and J dropped 5; count of bases not matched to a gene: 5. CDR3 protein: CANGQVHEQYF. DNA for the CDR3: TGTGCCAACGGACAGGTTCACGAGCAGTACTTC.

This clonotype turned up a few times. The chain combines TRBV12-3 or TRBV12-4 with TRBJ2-5, with D unresolved. The CDR3 loop spans 13 amino acids. Trimming shortened V by 3 bases and J by 4 bases, and 9 bases separated the two germline ends. The CDR3 is CASSFSSPETQYF. Written as DNA, the CDR3 is TGTGCCAGCAGTTTTTCATCACCAGAGACCCAGTACTTC.

The chain uses TRBV10-3 and TRBJ2-1; no definite D call. V lost 0 bases, J lost 2 bases, and 8 bases lay in between. The CDR3 has 15 residues. The germline CDR1 and CDR2 sequences are ENHRY and SYGVKD. The CDR3 DNA follows: TGTGCCATCAGTGAGTCGCGCCTAGCCTACAATGAGCAGTTCTTC. Amino acids: CAISESRLAYNEQFF.

The gene calls are TRBV12-3 or TRBV12-4 and TRBJ2-1; 9 bases agree with TRBD1. V shed 6 bases, J shed 5 bases, and the junction held 8 bases outside the gene matches. There are 15 residues in the CDR3. CDR3 in DNA: TGTGCCAGCAGCGCCCGGGACAGGGCCGACAATGAGCAGTTCTTC. Protein: CASSARDRADNEQFF.